What follows are 15 T cell receptor beta chains derived from one specimen sequenced in a study of pediatric ulcerative colitis (dated by TCRdb to about 2019). The method behind the library was the immunoSEQ multiplex PCR assay. TCRdb took over this immuneACCESS table, retaining in-frame rearrangements with V and J assigned. Such tables are incomplete; in checked studies, under half of the missing clones stem from an unresolved V gene, and the remainder is unexplained. This sample holds more than 50,000 clones; 77% were observed only once. The ten most abundant clones make up roughly 5.2% of the sample. The sequencing sample was made of blood. All receptors derive from a boy between 10 and 17 years old with moderate ulcerative colitis.

The J gene is TRBJ1-1, the V gene TRBV19; D is undetermined. This CDR3 comprises 14 residues. In germline, CDR1 is LNHDA, CDR2 SQIVND (reference sequence). Trimming pared 3 bases from V and 0 bases from J, leaving 8 bases between. The CDR3 reads CASSIKRVNTEAFF. CDR3 in DNA: TGTGCCAGTAGTATTAAGAGGGTGAACACTGAAGCTTTCTTT.

This clone appeared a single time. The chain is built from TRBV6-1 and TRBJ2-2; tentatively, D is TRBD2 (6 bases). V dropped 10 bases and J dropped 3 bases, with 15 bases sitting between them. Germline loops: CDR1 MNHNS, CDR2 SASEGT. This CDR3 spans 14 amino acids. The CDR3 DNA reads TGTGCCACCCGACTAGAGGGGCACACCGGGGAGCTGTTTTTT. Its protein is CATRLEGHTGELFF.

This chain links TRBV9 with TRBJ2-3; D remains unclear. Trimming cost V 0 bases and J 0 bases, with 8 bases left between them. Germline values: CDR1 SGDLS, CDR2 YYNGEE. This CDR3 has 15 amino acids. The CDR3 DNA is TGTGCCAGCAGCGTAGGGCCCAGCAGCACAGATACGCAGTATTTT. Translating gives CASSVGPSSTDTQYF. Looking up the rest from reference TRBV9 and TRBJ2-3 gives the full variable domain: DSGVTQTPKHLITATGQRVTLRCSPRSGDLSVYWYQQSLDQGLQFLIQYYNGEERAKGNILERFSAQQFPDLHSELNLSSLELGDSALYFCASSVGPSSTDTQYFGPGTRLTVL.

The gene calls are TRBV6-5 and TRBJ1-3; D remains unclear. V lost 0 bases to trimming and J lost 0 bases, with 6 bases between them. This CDR3 is 15 amino acids long. Germline V gene lookup returns CDR1 MNHEY and CDR2 SVGAGI. CDR3 loop: CASSYSLLSGNTIYF. Here the CDR3 DNA reads TGTGCCAGCAGTTACTCGTTACTCTCTGGAAACACCATATATTTT.

The V gene is TRBV6-6, the J gene TRBJ2-1; D is undetermined. This CDR3 spans 12 amino acids. The germline V gene has CDR1 MNHNY and CDR2 SVGAGI (reference sequence). The V and J ends lost 5 bases and 8 bases respectively, with 10 bases between them. CDR3 coding DNA: TGTGCCAGCAGTACCAACGGAGATGAGCAGTTCTTC. Its protein is CASSTNGDEQFF.

V usage is TRBV18 and J usage is TRBJ1-1; 7 bases line up with TRBD1. The junction had 5 bases not matched to a gene; V was cut back by 4 bases and J by 0 bases. The CDR3 totals 15 residues. Germline lookup yields CDR1 KGHSH and CDR2 LQKENI. The CDR3 nucleotides read TGTGCCAGCTCACTGTCGGGACAGCTGAACACTGAAGCTTTCTTT. This codes for CASSLSGQLNTEAFF.

This clone was recorded once. The V gene is TRBV5-4, the J gene TRBJ1-2, with D maybe TRBD1 (6 bases). The CDR3 has 14 amino acids. V was clipped by 1 base and J by 4 bases, with 11 bases between them. The V gene's germline CDR1 is SGHNT and CDR2 YYREEE (reference sequence). DNA of the CDR3: TGTGCCAGCAGCTTGTCAACAGGGACCTATGGCTACACCTTC. This translates into CASSLSTGTYGYTF. The full variable domain, with the rest looked up from reference TRBV5-4 and TRBJ1-2, is ETGVTQSPTHLIKTRGQQVTLRCSSQSGHNTVSWYQQALGQGPQFIFQYYREEENGRGNFPPRFSGLQFPNYSSELNVNALELDDSALYLCASSLSTGTYGYTFGSGTRLTVV.

The rearrangement uses TRBV11-2 and TRBJ1-1; 9 bases are shared with TRBD1. Germline V gene lookup returns CDR1 SGHAT and CDR2 FQNNGV. The CDR3 has 15 amino acids. Germline trimming cut 0 bases from V and 4 bases from J; bases unmatched to any gene: 3. For the CDR3, the DNA is TGTGCCAGCAGCTTAGAGAGGACAGGGGTCACTGAAGCTTTCTTT. Encoded protein: CASSLERTGVTEAFF. Complete variable domain (other parts from reference TRBV11-2 and TRBJ1-1): EAGVAQSPRYKIIEKRQSVAFWCNPISGHATLYWYQQILGQGPKLLIQFQNNGVVDDSQLPKDRFSAERLKGVDSTLKIQPAKLEDSAVYLCASSLERTGVTEAFFGQGTRLTVV.

The V call is TRBV5-1, the J call TRBJ2-1; 7 nucleotides align to TRBD1. CDR1 and CDR2 (germline): SGHRS, YFSETQ. The V gene end was trimmed by 4 bases and the J gene end by 0 bases; junction bases not matched to a gene: 4. This CDR3 is built from 15 residues. Here the CDR3 DNA reads TGCGCCAGCAGCCTACAGGGGAACTCCTACAATGAGCAGTTCTTC. Its translation is CASSLQGNSYNEQFF.

The chain recombines TRBV5-4 with TRBJ2-5; D may match TRBD1 or TRBD2 (5 bases each). CDR1 is SGHNT and CDR2 is YYREEE in the germline V gene (reference sequence). The CDR3 loop spans 13 amino acids. Trimming took off 5 bases at V and 3 bases at J, with 11 bases between the two ends. The CDR3 here is CASSRVGEETQYF. CDR3 sequence (DNA): TGTGCCAGCAGTAGAGTGGGGGAAGAGACCCAGTACTTC.

V is TRBV5-4 and J is TRBJ1-4; D perhaps matches TRBD1 (6 bases). Germline V CDR1 and CDR2: SGHNT, YYREEE (reference sequence). V was trimmed by 0 bases and J by 7 bases, leaving 13 bases between them. The CDR3 spans 15 residues. CDR3 coding DNA: TGTGCCAGCAGCTTGGCCCACAGGGAGGGTGAAAAACTGTTTTTT. As protein: CASSLAHREGEKLFF.

V is TRBV5-4 and J is TRBJ1-2; 9 nucleotides match TRBD1. CDR1 is SGHNT, CDR2 YYREEE, per germline (reference sequence). V lost 2 bases to trimming and J lost 3 bases; unmatched junction nucleotides: 5. CDR3 length equals 15 residues. The DNA of the CDR3 is TGTGCCAGCAGCTTATTACAGGGGGCAGACTATGGCTACACCTTC. Its protein product is CASSLLQGADYGYTF.

This clone was seen a few times. The V gene is TRBV30, the J gene TRBJ1-2, with 7 bases lining up with TRBD1. V was clipped by 1 base and J by 4 bases; unmatched bases: 9. Germline assignment: CDR1 GTSNPN and CDR2 SVGIG (reference sequence). This CDR3 comprises 15 residues. The CDR3 reads CAWSDVTGPSYGYTF. The CDR3 DNA follows: TGTGCCTGGAGTGACGTGACAGGGCCATCCTATGGCTACACCTTC.

The J gene is TRBJ2-3, the V gene TRBV9; 8 positions match TRBD1. The CDR3 length is 14 residues. CDR1 SGDLS and CDR2 YYNGEE come from the germline V gene. The junction had 2 bases not matched to a gene; V was cut back by 0 bases and J by 5 bases. DNA of the CDR3: TGTGCCAGCAGCGTAGTAACAGGGGGAGATACGCAGTATTTT. Its protein product is CASSVVTGGDTQYF.

The gene calls are TRBV27 and TRBJ1-6, with D hard to call. Germline CDR1 and CDR2: MNHEY and SMNVEV (reference sequence). The CDR3 length is 14 residues. Trimming removed 0 bases from V and 7 bases from J, with 7 bases in between. The CDR3 region has the DNA TGTGCCAGCAGTTTATCCGTAGGCAATTCACCCCTCCACTTT. Protein sequence: CASSLSVGNSPLHF.